This T cell receptor beta chain emerged from a study of T-cell memory formation after mild COVID-19. Study results and limitations: CD4/CD8 balance held among clones contracting day 15 to 85, and later expanders leaned CD4+.

A 5'RACE reaction primed in the constant segment made cDNA libraries of TCR alpha and TCR beta, and these carried sample barcodes and UMIs. TCRdb reprocessed the 5' RACE reads with MiXCR, giving one entry per CDR3 protein. Here the sample spans 250,000 to 350,000 distinct CDR3 sequences, more than 15% being singletons. The CDR3 runs 13 residues. The V and J ends lost 4 bases and 6 bases respectively, with 12 bases between them. Per germline, CDR1 MGHDK and CDR2 SYGVNS. This clonotype has just a few counts. Its antigen remains unknown. The chain employs TRBV25-1 and TRBJ1-2, with D perhaps TRBD1 (6 bases). The source is a young man who had mild COVID-19 (a few samples of this study predate the infection). Cell type and time point are not known. The sample taken for sequencing was PBMCs or a T cell subset sorted from them (not recorded which). CDR3 sequence reads: CASSVQGGDGYTF. The DNA for the CDR3 is TGTGCCAGCAGTGTACAGGGCGGAGATGGCTACACCTTC.